A selection of T cell receptor beta chains follows, all from one sample in a study of CD8 T cells in ankylosing spondylitis. TCRdb processed the 5' RACE reads anew with MiXCR; each CDR3 protein has one entry. In the table there are 400,000 or so distinct CDR3 sequences, around 26% of which are singletons. The sequencing input was blood, either unsorted or a sorted T cell fraction (not recorded which). All receptors derive from a male donor with ankylosing spondylitis. Both conserved end residues are part of each CDR3. The order of the fields is CDR3 length, J gene, D gene, V gene, clone size, CDR3 protein, CDR3 DNA. D genes are given only for firm matches. Part of the rows lack a size; the others show once, few, many or a class for expanded clones.

length: 15; J: TRBJ2-7; D: TRBD2; V: TRBV5-1; size: -; CDR3: CASTYGLASSYEQYF; DNA: TGCGCCAGCACATACGGACTAGCGTCTTCCTACGAGCAGTACTTC
length: 13; J: TRBJ2-5; D: -; V: TRBV15; size: few; CDR3: CATSRVNQETQYF; DNA: TGTGCCACCAGCAGAGTTAACCAAGAGACCCAGTACTTC
length: 12; J: TRBJ1-2; D: TRBD1; V: TRBV20-1; size: -; CDR3: CSASDRAIGYTF; DNA: TGCAGTGCTAGTGACAGGGCGATTGGCTACACCTTC
length: 14; J: TRBJ1-1; D: -; V: TRBV11-3; size: once; CDR3: CASSTTAMNTEAFF; DNA: TGTGCCAGCAGCACGACGGCAATGAACACTGAAGCTTTCTTT
length: 13; J: TRBJ2-3; D: -; V: TRBV7-8; size: -; CDR3: CASSVITGDTQYF; DNA: TGTGCCAGCAGCGTCATTACGGGAGATACGCAGTATTTT
length: 16; J: TRBJ2-1; D: TRBD2; V: TRBV5-6; size: -; CDR3: CASKKDSGRIYNEQFF; DNA: TGTGCCAGCAAAAAAGATAGCGGGAGGATCTACAATGAGCAGTTCTTC
length: 15; J: TRBJ2-3; D: -; V: TRBV12-5; size: few; CDR3: CASALGLTSRDTQYF; DNA: TGTGCTAGTGCATTAGGGTTGACCAGCAGGGATACGCAGTATTTT
length: 16; J: TRBJ2-7; D: TRBD2; V: TRBV5-1; size: -; CDR3: CASSFVPAGGPYEQYF; DNA: TGCGCCAGCAGCTTTGTTCCGGCGGGAGGCCCCTACGAGCAGTACTTC
length: 11; J: TRBJ2-7; D: -; V: TRBV4-2; size: -; CDR3: CASSQTEKQYF; DNA: TGTGCCAGCAGCCAGACGGAGAAGCAGTACTTC
length: 16; J: TRBJ2-5; D: TRBD2; V: TRBV6-1; size: few; CDR3: CASRGLAGGLGETQYF; DNA: TGTGCCAGCAGAGGACTAGCGGGAGGGCTTGGAGAGACCCAGTACTTC
length: 18; J: TRBJ2-5; D: TRBD2; V: TRBV27; size: -; CDR3: CASSLRASGSFYQETQYF; DNA: TGTGCCAGCAGTTTAAGGGCTAGCGGGAGTTTTTATCAAGAGACCCAGTACTTC
length: 14; J: TRBJ2-3; D: -; V: TRBV10-3; size: few; CDR3: CAISPSGDSDTQYF; DNA: TGTGCCATCAGCCCGAGTGGGGATTCAGATACGCAGTATTTT
length: 14; J: TRBJ1-5; D: TRBD1; V: TRBV24-1; size: -; CDR3: CATSETGANQPQHF; DNA: TGTGCCACCAGTGAGACAGGGGCCAATCAGCCCCAGCATTTT
length: 15; J: TRBJ2-3; D: TRBD1; V: TRBV11-2; size: few; CDR3: CASSLDRGPTDTQYF; DNA: TGTGCCAGCAGCTTAGATAGGGGGCCAACAGATACGCAGTATTTT
length: 17; J: TRBJ2-1; D: TRBD2; V: TRBV20-1; size: few; CDR3: CSARGLAGGSSYNEQFF; DNA: TGCAGTGCCAGAGGACTAGCGGGGGGTAGCTCCTACAATGAGCAGTTCTTC
length: 16; J: TRBJ1-5; D: TRBD1; V: TRBV7-6; size: few; CDR3: CASSSFGTGTDQPQHF; DNA: TGTGCCAGCAGCTCGTTTGGGACAGGGACGGATCAGCCCCAGCATTTT
length: 11; J: TRBJ2-1; D: -; V: TRBV29-1; size: many; CDR3: CSHRSEHEQFF; DNA: TGCAGCCACCGATCGGAGCATGAGCAGTTCTTC
length: 16; J: TRBJ2-1; D: -; V: TRBV20-1; size: few; CDR3: CSAREMTANQWNEQFF; DNA: TGCAGTGCTAGAGAAATGACCGCGAATCAGTGGAATGAGCAGTTCTTC
length: 15; J: TRBJ2-2; D: -; V: TRBV7-7; size: -; CDR3: CASSIGQGGTGELFF; DNA: TGTGCCAGCAGCATTGGGCAGGGTGGCACCGGGGAGCTGTTTTTT
length: 16; J: TRBJ2-5; D: TRBD1; V: TRBV15; size: few; CDR3: CATSSPSLTGGETQYF; DNA: TGTGCCACCAGCAGTCCTTCTCTGACAGGGGGAGAGACCCAGTACTTC
length: 15; J: TRBJ1-6; D: TRBD1; V: TRBV2; size: few; CDR3: CASSSRTGWNSPLHF; DNA: TGTGCCAGCAGTTCTAGGACAGGGTGGAATTCACCCCTCCACTTT
length: 16; J: TRBJ2-1; D: TRBD2; V: TRBV7-2; size: -; CDR3: CASSHRTSGGYNEQFF; DNA: TGTGCCAGCAGCCACCGAACTAGCGGGGGTTACAATGAGCAGTTCTTC
length: 15; J: TRBJ2-6; D: -; V: TRBV19; size: -; CDR3: CATFDRGSGANVLTF; DNA: TGTGCCACCTTCGACCGGGGCTCTGGGGCCAACGTCCTGACTTTC
length: 18; J: TRBJ1-5; D: -; V: TRBV3-1; size: -; CDR3: CASSPDAGGDPYNQPQHF; DNA: TGTGCCAGCAGCCCTGATGCGGGGGGCGATCCCTATAATCAGCCCCAGCATTTT
length: 16; J: TRBJ2-5; D: TRBD1; V: TRBV5-1; size: -; CDR3: CASRPTGAGYQETQYF; DNA: TGCGCCAGCAGGCCTACAGGGGCTGGGTACCAAGAGACCCAGTACTTC
length: 16; J: TRBJ1-2; D: TRBD1; V: TRBV12-3/TRBV12-4; size: -; CDR3: CASSSLQGAGNYGYTF; DNA: TGTGCCAGCAGTTCGCTCCAGGGGGCGGGAAACTATGGCTACACCTTC
length: 16; J: TRBJ1-1; D: -; V: TRBV7-7; size: few; CDR3: CASSLEGADGVTEAFF; DNA: TGTGCCAGCAGCTTAGAAGGTGCCGATGGGGTCACTGAAGCTTTCTTT
length: 15; J: TRBJ2-7; D: TRBD2; V: TRBV20-1; size: -; CDR3: CSAVPGLAGGNEQYF; DNA: TGCAGTGCTGTACCGGGACTAGCGGGAGGGAACGAGCAGTACTTC
length: 15; J: TRBJ2-6; D: -; V: TRBV2; size: -; CDR3: CASTGRGDGANVLTF; DNA: TGTGCCAGCACGGGCAGGGGTGATGGGGCCAACGTCCTGACTTTC
length: 12; J: TRBJ1-1; D: TRBD1; V: TRBV2; size: many; CDR3: CASRQGNAEAFF; DNA: TGTGCCAGCAGACAGGGGAACGCTGAAGCTTTCTTT
length: 16; J: TRBJ1-5; D: TRBD1; V: TRBV2; size: -; CDR3: CASSEGQAGGDQPQHF; DNA: TGTGCCAGCAGTGAAGGGCAGGCAGGGGGCGATCAGCCCCAGCATTTT
length: 15; J: TRBJ2-1; D: -; V: TRBV20-1; size: -; CDR3: CSATFPQRDNNEQFF; DNA: TGCAGTGCGACATTCCCCCAGCGGGACAACAATGAGCAGTTCTTC
length: 14; J: TRBJ1-1; D: -; V: TRBV7-2; size: -; CDR3: CASSQAEANTEAFF; DNA: TGTGCCAGCAGTCAAGCGGAGGCGAACACTGAAGCTTTCTTT
length: 15; J: TRBJ2-2; D: -; V: TRBV3-1; size: few; CDR3: CASSQVVQYTGELFF; DNA: TGTGCCAGCAGCCAAGTTGTACAGTACACCGGGGAGCTGTTTTTT
length: 15; J: TRBJ2-3; D: -; V: TRBV20-1; size: -; CDR3: CSARDYRPNTDTQYF; DNA: TGCAGTGCTAGAGATTATAGACCAAACACAGATACGCAGTATTTT
length: 17; J: TRBJ2-3; D: -; V: TRBV20-1; size: few; CDR3: CSARDLQTGYLTDTQYF; DNA: TGCAGTGCTAGAGACCTCCAGACAGGCTACCTCACAGATACGCAGTATTTT
length: 14; J: TRBJ2-7; D: TRBD2; V: TRBV7-6; size: few; CDR3: CASSSGTRLGEQYF; DNA: TGTGCCAGCAGCTCAGGGACTAGACTGGGCGAGCAGTACTTC
length: 15; J: TRBJ2-1; D: TRBD2; V: TRBV12-3/TRBV12-4; size: few; CDR3: CASTFSGKIGNEQFF; DNA: TGTGCCAGCACATTTAGCGGGAAAATCGGCAATGAGCAGTTCTTC
length: 15; J: TRBJ1-2; D: -; V: TRBV19; size: few; CDR3: CASSKGQKRKDGYTF; DNA: TGTGCCAGTAGTAAAGGACAGAAAAGGAAAGATGGCTACACCTTC
length: 13; J: TRBJ2-3; D: -; V: TRBV14; size: few; CDR3: CASSHPGADTQYF; DNA: TGTGCCAGCAGCCATCCCGGGGCGGATACGCAGTATTTT
length: 14; J: TRBJ1-2; D: TRBD1; V: TRBV20-1; size: -; CDR3: CSATSEGGLYGYTF; DNA: TGCAGTGCGACGTCGGAAGGGGGCCTCTATGGCTACACCTTC
length: 17; J: TRBJ2-7; D: -; V: TRBV5-1; size: -; CDR3: CASSSTSIGTGPYEQYF; DNA: TGCGCCAGCAGCTCGACCTCAATCGGGACTGGACCCTACGAGCAGTACTTC
length: 14; J: TRBJ1-1; D: -; V: TRBV29-1; size: few; CDR3: CSVAGELLNTEAFF; DNA: TGCAGCGTGGCCGGGGAGTTATTGAACACTGAAGCTTTCTTT